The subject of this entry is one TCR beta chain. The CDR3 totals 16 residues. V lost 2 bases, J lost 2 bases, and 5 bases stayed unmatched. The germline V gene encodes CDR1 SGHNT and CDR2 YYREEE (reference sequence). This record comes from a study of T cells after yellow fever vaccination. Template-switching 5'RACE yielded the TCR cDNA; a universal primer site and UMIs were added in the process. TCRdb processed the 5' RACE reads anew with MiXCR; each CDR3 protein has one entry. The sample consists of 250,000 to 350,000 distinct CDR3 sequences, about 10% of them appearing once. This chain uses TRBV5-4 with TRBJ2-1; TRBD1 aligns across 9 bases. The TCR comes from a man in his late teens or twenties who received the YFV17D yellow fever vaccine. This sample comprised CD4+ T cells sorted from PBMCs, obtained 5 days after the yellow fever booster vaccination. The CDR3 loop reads CASSFSGTGPYNEQFF. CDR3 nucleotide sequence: TGTGCCAGCAGCTTCTCCGGGACAGGGCCCTACAATGAGCAGTTCTTC.